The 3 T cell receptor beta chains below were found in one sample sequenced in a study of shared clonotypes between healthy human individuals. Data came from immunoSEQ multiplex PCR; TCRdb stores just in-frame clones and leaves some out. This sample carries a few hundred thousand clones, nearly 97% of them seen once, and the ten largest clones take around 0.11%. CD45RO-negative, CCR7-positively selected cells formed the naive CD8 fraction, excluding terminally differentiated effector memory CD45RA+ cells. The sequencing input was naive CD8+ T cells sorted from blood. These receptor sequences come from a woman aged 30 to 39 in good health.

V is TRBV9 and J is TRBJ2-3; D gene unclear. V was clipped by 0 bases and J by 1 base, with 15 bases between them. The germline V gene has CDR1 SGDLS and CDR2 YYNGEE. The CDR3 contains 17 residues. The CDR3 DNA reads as TGTGCCAGCAGCGTAGAGTTGGCGAGAACCCGCACAGATACGCAGTATTTT. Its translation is CASSVELARTRTDTQYF.

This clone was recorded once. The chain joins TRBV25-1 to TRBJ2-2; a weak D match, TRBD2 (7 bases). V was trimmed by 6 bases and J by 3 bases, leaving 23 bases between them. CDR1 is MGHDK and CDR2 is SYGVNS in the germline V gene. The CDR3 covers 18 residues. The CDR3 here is CASREGGGFPVYTGELFF. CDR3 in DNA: TGTGCCAGCAGGGAAGGGGGGGGGTTCCCCGTTTACACCGGGGAGCTGTTTTTT.

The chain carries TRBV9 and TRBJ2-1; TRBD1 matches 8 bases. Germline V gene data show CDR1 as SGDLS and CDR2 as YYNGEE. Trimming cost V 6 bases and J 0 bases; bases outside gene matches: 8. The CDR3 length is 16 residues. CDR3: CASTTDRASSYNEQFF. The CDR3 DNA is TGTGCCAGCACCACGGACAGGGCGAGCTCCTACAATGAGCAGTTCTTC.